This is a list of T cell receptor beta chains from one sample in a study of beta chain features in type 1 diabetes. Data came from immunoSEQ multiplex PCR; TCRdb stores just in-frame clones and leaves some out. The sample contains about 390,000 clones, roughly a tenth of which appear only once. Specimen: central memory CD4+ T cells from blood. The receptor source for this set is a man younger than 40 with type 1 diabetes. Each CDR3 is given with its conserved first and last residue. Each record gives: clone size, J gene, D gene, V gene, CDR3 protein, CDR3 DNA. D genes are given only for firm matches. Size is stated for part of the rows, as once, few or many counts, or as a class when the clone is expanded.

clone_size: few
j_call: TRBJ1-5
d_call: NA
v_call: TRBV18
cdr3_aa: CASSREDRNQPQHF
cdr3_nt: TGTGCCAGCTCACGTGAGGACAGAAATCAGCCCCAGCATTTT

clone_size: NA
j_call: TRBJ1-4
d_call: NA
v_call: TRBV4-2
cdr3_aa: CASRTQDGRADEKLFF
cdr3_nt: TGTGCCAGCAGAACCCAGGATGGGAGGGCCGACGAAAAACTGTTTTTT

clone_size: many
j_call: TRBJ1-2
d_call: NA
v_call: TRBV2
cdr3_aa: CASSEEGRYGYTF
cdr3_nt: TGTGCCAGCAGTGAGGAGGGACGCTATGGCTACACCTTC

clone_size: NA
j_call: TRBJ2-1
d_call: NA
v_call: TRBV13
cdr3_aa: CASSSTTGQGGSGRYNEQFF
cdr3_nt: TGTGCCAGCAGCTCAACAACGGGACAGGGGGGTAGCGGGAGGTACAATGAGCAGTTCTTC

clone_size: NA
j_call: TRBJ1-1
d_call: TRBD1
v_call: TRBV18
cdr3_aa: CASSPTGGTEAFF
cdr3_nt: TGTGCCAGCTCACCAACAGGGGGAACTGAAGCTTTCTTT

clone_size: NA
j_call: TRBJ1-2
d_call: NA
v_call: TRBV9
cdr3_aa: CASSVDGGTMGGYTF
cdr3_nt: TGTGCCAGCAGCGTAGATGGAGGGACTATGGGTGGCTACACCTTC

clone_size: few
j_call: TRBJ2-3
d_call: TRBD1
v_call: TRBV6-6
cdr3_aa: CASSYSGTGADTQYF
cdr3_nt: TGTGCCAGCAGTTACTCGGGGACAGGGGCAGATACGCAGTATTTT

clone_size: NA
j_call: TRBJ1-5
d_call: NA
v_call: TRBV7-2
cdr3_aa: CASSFLDHNQPQHF
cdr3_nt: TGTGCCAGCAGCTTTTTAGACCATAATCAGCCCCAGCATTTT

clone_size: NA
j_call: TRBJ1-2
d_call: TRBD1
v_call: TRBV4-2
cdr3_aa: CASSRNRGDGGYTF
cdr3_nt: TGTGCCAGCAGCCGAAACAGGGGAGATGGGGGCTACACCTTC

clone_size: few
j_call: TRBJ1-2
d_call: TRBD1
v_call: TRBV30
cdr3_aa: CAWSGLWGTDGYTF
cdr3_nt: TGTGCCTGGAGTGGCCTTTGGGGGACAGATGGCTACACCTTC

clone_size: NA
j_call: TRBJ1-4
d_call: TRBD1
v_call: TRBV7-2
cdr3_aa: CASSLKGGGNEKLFF
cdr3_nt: TGTGCCAGCAGCTTGAAAGGGGGCGGGAATGAAAAACTGTTTTTT

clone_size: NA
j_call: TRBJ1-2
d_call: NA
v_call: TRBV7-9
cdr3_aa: CASSSPERVNYGYTF
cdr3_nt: TGTGCCAGCAGCTCACCCGAGAGGGTCAACTATGGCTACACCTTC

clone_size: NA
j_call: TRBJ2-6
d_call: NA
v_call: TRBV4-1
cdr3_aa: CASSQNRAGANVLTF
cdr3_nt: TGCGCCAGCAGCCAAAACAGGGCTGGGGCCAACGTCCTGACTTTC

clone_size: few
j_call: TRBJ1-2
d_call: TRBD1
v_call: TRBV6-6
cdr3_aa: CASRFPGQGYTF
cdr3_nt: TGTGCCAGCAGGTTCCCGGGACAGGGCTACACCTTC

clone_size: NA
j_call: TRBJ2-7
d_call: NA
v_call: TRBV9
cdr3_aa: CASSPTGVSYEQYF
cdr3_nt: TGTGCCAGCAGCCCAACGGGGGTTTCCTACGAGCAGTACTTC

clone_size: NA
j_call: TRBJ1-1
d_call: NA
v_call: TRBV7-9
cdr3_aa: CASSLVGPTEAFF
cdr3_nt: TGTGCCAGCAGCTTAGTAGGGCCCACTGAAGCTTTCTTT

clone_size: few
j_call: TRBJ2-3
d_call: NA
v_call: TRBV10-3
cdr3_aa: CAITRGNTDTQYF
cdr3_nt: TGTGCCATCACTCGAGGTAACACAGATACGCAGTATTTT

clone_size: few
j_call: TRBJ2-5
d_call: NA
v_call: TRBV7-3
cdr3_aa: CASSFQGGETQYF
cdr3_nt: TGTGCCAGCAGTTTTCAGGGAGGAGAGACCCAGTACTTC

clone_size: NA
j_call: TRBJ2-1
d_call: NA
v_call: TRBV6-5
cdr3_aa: CASSNSVRYNEQFF
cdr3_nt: TGTGCCAGCAGTAATTCGGTGCGCTACAATGAGCAGTTCTTC

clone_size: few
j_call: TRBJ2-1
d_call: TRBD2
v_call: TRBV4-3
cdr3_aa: CASSQHAFSGRATNEQFF
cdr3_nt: TGCGCCAGCAGCCAGCACGCGTTTAGCGGGAGGGCCACCAATGAGCAGTTCTTC

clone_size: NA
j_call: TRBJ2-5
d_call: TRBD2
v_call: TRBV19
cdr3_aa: CASSMFRTSGIAETQYF
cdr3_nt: TGTGCCAGTAGTATGTTTCGGACTAGCGGGATAGCGGAGACCCAGTACTTC

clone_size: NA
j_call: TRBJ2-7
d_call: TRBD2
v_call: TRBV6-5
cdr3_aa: CASSAEAGGRYEQYF
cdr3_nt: TGTGCCAGCAGTGCTGAAGCGGGAGGGAGGTACGAGCAGTACTTC

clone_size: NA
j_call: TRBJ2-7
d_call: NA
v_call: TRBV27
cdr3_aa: CASSPGQNQPMEYEQYF
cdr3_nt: TGTGCCAGCAGTCCCGGACAGAACCAACCCATGGAATACGAGCAGTACTTC